The next 10 T cell receptor beta chains were all read from a single sample in a study of control samples from healthy donors and cancer patients. The protocol was immunoSEQ multiplex PCR, while the TCRdb copy is restricted to in-frame clones and leaves out a portion. The table records roughly 88,000 clones, 93% of them present only once. The sample comprised blood. The receptors come from a man aged 18-30 years in good health.

This clone was detected only a few times. The chain employs TRBV7-6 and TRBJ2-1, with 9 bases identical to TRBD2. CDR1 and CDR2 from the germline V gene are SGHVS and FNYEAQ. V lost 5 bases to trimming and J lost 2 bases; unmatched junction nucleotides: 4. This CDR3 has 15 residues. Here the CDR3 reads CASSRLAAAYNEQFF. The CDR3 DNA follows: TGTGCCAGCAGCCGACTAGCGGCAGCCTACAATGAGCAGTTCTTC.

V and J are TRBV6-5 and TRBJ2-7, with 8 bases lining up with TRBD1. Unmatched junction bases numbered 7, after V lost 4 bases and J lost 5 bases. The CDR3 consists of 14 residues. Germline CDR1 and CDR2: MNHEY and SVGAGI. CDR3 in DNA: TGTGCCAGCAGTTGGACCGGACAGGGCGACGAGCAGTACTTC. It specifies CASSWTGQGDEQYF.

The chain is built from TRBV5-4 and TRBJ2-7; D is perhaps TRBD2 (5 bases). CDR3 length: 14 residues. CDR1 SGHNT and CDR2 YYREEE come from the germline V gene (reference sequence). V was clipped by 4 bases and J by 3 bases, with 14 bases between them. CDR3 region: CASSGSSEHYEQYF. CDR3 nucleotide sequence: TGTGCCAGCAGCGGGAGCAGTGAACACTACGAGCAGTACTTC.

V and J are TRBV6-4 and TRBJ1-6; 8 nucleotides align to TRBD1. The CDR3 spans 15 residues. Unmatched junction bases numbered 2, after V lost 0 bases and J lost 7 bases. The germline CDR1 and CDR2 sequences are MRHNA and SNTAGT. CDR3 in DNA: TGTGCCAGCAGTGACTCTTCAGGGGGCAATTCACCCCTCCACTTT. Translating gives CASSDSSGGNSPLHF.

This clone has only one observation. This rearrangement joins TRBV11-3 to TRBJ2-7, with D possibly TRBD2 on 5 matching bases. The V gene lost 5 bases and the J gene lost 4 bases, with 18 bases spanning the gap. Germline CDR1 reads SGHNT; CDR2 reads YENEEA. The CDR3 has 15 residues. The CDR3 protein is CASSPGGPDLYEQYF. The CDR3 DNA reads as TGTGCCAGCAGCCCCGGCGGGCCAGACCTATACGAGCAGTACTTC.

The chain uses TRBV2 and TRBJ1-5, with D possibly TRBD1 on 6 matching bases. Trimming removed 7 bases from V and 6 bases from J, with 13 bases in between. The CDR3 is made up of 13 amino acids. Germline CDR1 and CDR2: SNHLY and FYNNEI. The CDR3 sequence is CASKGGPRQPQHF. In DNA, the CDR3 is TGTGCCAGCAAAGGGGGGCCGCGTCAGCCCCAGCATTTT.

The gene calls are TRBV7-3 and TRBJ1-2, with D unresolved. This CDR3 is built from 13 residues. Trimming took off 5 bases at V and 14 bases at J, with 21 bases between the two ends. Germline V gene lookup returns CDR1 SGHTA and CDR2 FQGTGA. The CDR3 spells CASSPLHPAALTF. CDR3 DNA: TGTGCCAGCAGCCCTCTTCATCCAGCAGCGTTGACCTTC.

With regard to this clone: This CDR3 is also generated by other DNA sequences in the sample. The CDR3 protein is CASSLGGSNQPQHF. The CDR3 DNA is TGCGCCAGCAGCTTGGGGGGAAGCAATCAGCCCCAGCATTTT. V usage is TRBV5-1 and J usage is TRBJ1-5, with no clear D. Germline V gene sequence: CDR1 SGHRS, CDR2 YFSETQ. The CDR3 has 14 amino acids. With 0 bases removed from V and 1 base from J, the gap between germline ends came to 5 bases.

The sample holds one count of this clone. The V gene is TRBV2, the J gene TRBJ1-1, with TRBD1 matching 9 bases. V lost 3 bases, J lost 3 bases, and 5 bases stayed unmatched. The CDR3 length is 15 residues. The germline V gene encodes CDR1 SNHLY and CDR2 FYNNEI. CDR3 nucleotides: TGTGCCAGCAGTGACTTACGGACAGGGGACACTGAAGCTTTCTTT. Protein product: CASSDLRTGDTEAFF.

The chain recombines TRBV4-1 with TRBJ2-5; 10 bases are shared with TRBD1. This CDR3 contains 17 residues. J gave up 5 bases and V 1 base, and 10 bases lay outside the gene matches. Germline V gene data show CDR1 as MGHRA and CDR2 as YSYEKL. The CDR3 protein is CASSQGPGQGMGETQYF. The CDR3 nucleotides read TGCGCCAGCAGCCAAGGACCGGGACAGGGGATGGGGGAGACCCAGTACTTC.